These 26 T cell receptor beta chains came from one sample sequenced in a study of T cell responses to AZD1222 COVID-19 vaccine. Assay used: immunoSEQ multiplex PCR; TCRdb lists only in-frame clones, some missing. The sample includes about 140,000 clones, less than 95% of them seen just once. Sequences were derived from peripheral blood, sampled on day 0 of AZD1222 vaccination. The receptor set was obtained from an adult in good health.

CDR3: CASSKPGQGKQYF. Here the CDR3 DNA reads TGTGCCAGCAGCAAACCGGGACAGGGCAAGCAGTACTTC. The V call is TRBV5-4, the J call TRBJ2-7, with 9 bases matching TRBD1. Per the germline V gene, CDR1 is SGHNT and CDR2 is YYREEE (reference sequence). V dropped 4 bases and J dropped 8; count of bases not matched to a gene: 7. The CDR3 is 13 residues long.

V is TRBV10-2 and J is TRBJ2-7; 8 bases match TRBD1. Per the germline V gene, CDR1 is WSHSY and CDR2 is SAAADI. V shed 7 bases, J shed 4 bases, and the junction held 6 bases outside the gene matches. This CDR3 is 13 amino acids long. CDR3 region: CASTRTGSYEQYF. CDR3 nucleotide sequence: TGCGCCAGCACCAGGACAGGGAGTTACGAGCAGTACTTC.

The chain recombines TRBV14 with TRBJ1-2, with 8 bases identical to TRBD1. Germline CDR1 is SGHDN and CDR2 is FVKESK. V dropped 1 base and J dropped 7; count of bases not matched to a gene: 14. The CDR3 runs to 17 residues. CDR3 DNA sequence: TGTGCCAGCAGCCAAGTCGAGGGGCAGGGGGCATCTTGTGGCTACACCTTC. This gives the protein CASSQVEGQGASCGYTF.

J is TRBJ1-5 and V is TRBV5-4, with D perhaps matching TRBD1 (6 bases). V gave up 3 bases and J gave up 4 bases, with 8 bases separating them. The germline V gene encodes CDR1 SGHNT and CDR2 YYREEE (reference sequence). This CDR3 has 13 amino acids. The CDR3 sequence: CASSWDTNQPQHF. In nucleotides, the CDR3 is TGTGCCAGCAGCTGGGACACGAATCAGCCCCAGCATTTT.

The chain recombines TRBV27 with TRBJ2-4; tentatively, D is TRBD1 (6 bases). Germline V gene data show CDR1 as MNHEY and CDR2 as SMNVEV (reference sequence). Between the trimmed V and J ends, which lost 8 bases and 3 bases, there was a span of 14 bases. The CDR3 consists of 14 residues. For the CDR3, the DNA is TGTGCCAGCTGTTGGGACAATGGCAAAAACATTCAGTACTTC. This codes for CASCWDNGKNIQYF.

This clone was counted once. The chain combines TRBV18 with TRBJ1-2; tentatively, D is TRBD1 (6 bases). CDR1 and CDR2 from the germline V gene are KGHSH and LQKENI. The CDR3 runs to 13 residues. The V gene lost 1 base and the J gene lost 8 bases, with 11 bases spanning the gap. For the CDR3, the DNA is TGTGCCAGCTCACCACAGGACAGTGTGGGCTACACCTTC. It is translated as CASSPQDSVGYTF. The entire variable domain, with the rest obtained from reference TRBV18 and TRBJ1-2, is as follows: NAGVMQNPRHLVRRRGQEARLRCSPMKGHSHVYWYRQLPEEGLKFMVYLQKENIIDESGMPKERFSAEFPKEGPSILRIQQVVRGDSAAYFCASSPQDSVGYTFGSGTRLTVV.

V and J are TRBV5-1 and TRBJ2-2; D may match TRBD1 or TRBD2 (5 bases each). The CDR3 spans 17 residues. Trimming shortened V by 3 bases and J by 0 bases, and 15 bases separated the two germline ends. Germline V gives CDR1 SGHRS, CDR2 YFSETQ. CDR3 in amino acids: CASSYGVGTANTGELFF. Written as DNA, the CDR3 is TGCGCCAGCAGCTATGGAGTCGGGACGGCGAACACCGGGGAGCTGTTTTTT.

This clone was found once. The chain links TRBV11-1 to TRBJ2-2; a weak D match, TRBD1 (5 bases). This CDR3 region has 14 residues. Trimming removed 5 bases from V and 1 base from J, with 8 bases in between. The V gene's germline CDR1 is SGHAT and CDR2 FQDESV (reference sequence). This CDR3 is CASSPQGNTGELFF. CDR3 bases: TGTGCCAGCAGCCCCCAGGGGAACACCGGGGAGCTGTTTTTT.

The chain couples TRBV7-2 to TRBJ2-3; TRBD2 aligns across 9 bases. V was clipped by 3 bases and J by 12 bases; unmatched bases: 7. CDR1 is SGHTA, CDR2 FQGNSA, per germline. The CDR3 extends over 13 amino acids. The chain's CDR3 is CASSFPQAGGQYF. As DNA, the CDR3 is TGTGCCAGCAGCTTCCCCCAAGCGGGGGGCCAGTATTTT. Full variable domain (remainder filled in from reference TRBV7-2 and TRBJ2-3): GAGVSQSPSNKVTEKGKDVELRCDPISGHTALYWYRQSLGQGLEFLIYFQGNSAPDKSGLPSDRFSAERTGGSVSTLTIQRTQQEDSAVYLCASSFPQAGGQYFGPGTRLTVL.

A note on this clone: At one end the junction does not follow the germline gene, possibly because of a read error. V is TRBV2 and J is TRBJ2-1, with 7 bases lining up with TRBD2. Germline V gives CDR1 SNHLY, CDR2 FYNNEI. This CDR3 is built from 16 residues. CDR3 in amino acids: CASSEAGIAGYNEQFF. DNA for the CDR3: TGTGCCAGCAGCGAAGCAGGAATAGCGGGTTACAATGAGCAGTTCTTC. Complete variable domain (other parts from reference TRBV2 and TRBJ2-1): EPEVTQTPSHQVTQMGQEVILRCVPISNHLYFYWYRQILGQKVEFLVSFYNNEISEKSEIFDDQFSVERPDGSNFTLKIRSTKLEDSAMYFCASSEAGIAGYNEQFFGPGTRLTVL.

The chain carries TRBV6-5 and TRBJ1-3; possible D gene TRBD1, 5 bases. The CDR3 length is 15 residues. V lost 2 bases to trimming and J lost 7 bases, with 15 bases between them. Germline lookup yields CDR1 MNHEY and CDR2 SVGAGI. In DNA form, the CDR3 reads TGTGCCAGCAGTTACAGAGGGGCCACTGCGAACACCATATATTTT. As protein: CASSYRGATANTIYF.

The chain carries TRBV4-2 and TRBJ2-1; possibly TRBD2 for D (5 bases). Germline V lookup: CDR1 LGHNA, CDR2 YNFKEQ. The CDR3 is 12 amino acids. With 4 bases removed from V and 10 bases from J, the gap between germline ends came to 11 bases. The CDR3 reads CASSLTGYEQFF. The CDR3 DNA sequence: TGTGCCAGCAGCCTAACGGGATACGAGCAGTTCTTC.

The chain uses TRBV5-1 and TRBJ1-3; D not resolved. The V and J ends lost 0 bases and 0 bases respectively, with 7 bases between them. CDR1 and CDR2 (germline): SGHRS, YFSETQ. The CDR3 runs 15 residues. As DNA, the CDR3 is TGCGCCAGCAGCTTGGGTGTCACCTCTGGAAACACCATATATTTT. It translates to CASSLGVTSGNTIYF.

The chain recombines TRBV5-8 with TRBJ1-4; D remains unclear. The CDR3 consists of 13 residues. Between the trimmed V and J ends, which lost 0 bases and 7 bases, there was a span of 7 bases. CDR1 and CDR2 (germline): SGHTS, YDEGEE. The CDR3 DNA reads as TGTGCCAGCAGCTTGGGAGGGTTTGAAAAACTGTTTTTT. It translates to CASSLGGFEKLFF.

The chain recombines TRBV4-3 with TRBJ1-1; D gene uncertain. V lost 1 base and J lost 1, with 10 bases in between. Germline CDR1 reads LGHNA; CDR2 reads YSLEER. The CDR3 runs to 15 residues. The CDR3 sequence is CASSQAYIGNTEAFF. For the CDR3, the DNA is TGCGCCAGCAGCCAAGCTTACATAGGGAACACTGAAGCTTTCTTT.

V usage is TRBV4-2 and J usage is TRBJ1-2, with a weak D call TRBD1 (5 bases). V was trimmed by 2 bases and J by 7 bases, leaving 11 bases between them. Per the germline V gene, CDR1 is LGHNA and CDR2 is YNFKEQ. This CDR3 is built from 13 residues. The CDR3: CASSQQGKSGYTF. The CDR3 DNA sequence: TGTGCCAGCAGCCAACAGGGCAAGTCTGGCTACACCTTC.

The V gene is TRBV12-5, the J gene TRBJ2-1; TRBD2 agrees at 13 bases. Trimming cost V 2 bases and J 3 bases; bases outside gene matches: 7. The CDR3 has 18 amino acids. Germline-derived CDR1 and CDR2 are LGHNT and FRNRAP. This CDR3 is CASGLPQTSGGLYNEQFF. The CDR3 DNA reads TGTGCTAGTGGTTTGCCACAGACTAGCGGGGGGCTCTACAATGAGCAGTTCTTC. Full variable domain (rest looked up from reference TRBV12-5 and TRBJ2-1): DARVTQTPRHKVTEMGQEVTMRCQPILGHNTVFWYRQTMMQGLELLAYFRNRAPLDDSGMPKDRFSAEMPDATLATLKIQPSEPRDSAVYFCASGLPQTSGGLYNEQFFGPGTRLTVL.

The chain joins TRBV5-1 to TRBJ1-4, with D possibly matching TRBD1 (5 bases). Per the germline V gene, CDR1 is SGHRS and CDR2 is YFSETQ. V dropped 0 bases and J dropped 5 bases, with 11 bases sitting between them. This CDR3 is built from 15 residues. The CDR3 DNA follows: TGCGCCAGCAGCTTGGCAGCGGGGGAAAATGAAAAACTGTTTTTT. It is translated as CASSLAAGENEKLFF.

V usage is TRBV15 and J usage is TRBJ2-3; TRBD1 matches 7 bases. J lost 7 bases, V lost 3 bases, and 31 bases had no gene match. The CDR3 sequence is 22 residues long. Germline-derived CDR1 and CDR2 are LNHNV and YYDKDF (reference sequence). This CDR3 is CATSSYILTGPQRIASRNTQYF. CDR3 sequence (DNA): TGTGCCACCAGCAGCTACATTTTGACAGGGCCTCAAAGGATTGCGTCTAGGAATACGCAGTATTTT.

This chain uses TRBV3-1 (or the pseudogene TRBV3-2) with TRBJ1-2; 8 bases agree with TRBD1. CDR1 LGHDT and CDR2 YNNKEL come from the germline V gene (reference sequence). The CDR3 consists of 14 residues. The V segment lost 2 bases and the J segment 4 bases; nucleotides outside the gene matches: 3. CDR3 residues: CASSQQGAVYGYTF. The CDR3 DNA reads TGTGCCAGCAGCCAACAGGGGGCCGTCTATGGCTACACCTTC.

CDR3 DNA: TGTGCCAGCCCCGGAGGAACAGGAGCTAACTATGGCTACACCTTC. Amino acid sequence: CASPGGTGANYGYTF. The chain joins TRBV7-9 to TRBJ1-2; D may be TRBD1 (5 bases). V was shortened by 8 bases and J by 0 bases, with 16 bases between the two germline ends. There are 15 residues in the CDR3. Germline CDR1 and CDR2: SEHNR and FQNEAQ (reference sequence).

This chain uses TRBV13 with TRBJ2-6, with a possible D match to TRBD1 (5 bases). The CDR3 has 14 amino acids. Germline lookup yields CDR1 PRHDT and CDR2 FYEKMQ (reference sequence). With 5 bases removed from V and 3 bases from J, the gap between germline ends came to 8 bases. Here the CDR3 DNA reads TGTGCCAGCAGCAGCAGGGATGGGGCCAACGTCCTGACTTTC. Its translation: CASSSRDGANVLTF.

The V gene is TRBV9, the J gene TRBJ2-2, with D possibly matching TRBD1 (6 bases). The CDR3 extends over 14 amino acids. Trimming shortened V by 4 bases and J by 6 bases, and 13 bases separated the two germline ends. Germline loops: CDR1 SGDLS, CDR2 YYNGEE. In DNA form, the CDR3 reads TGTGCCAGCAGCAAACGAACAGGGCCCGGGGAGCTGTTTTTT. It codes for CASSKRTGPGELFF.

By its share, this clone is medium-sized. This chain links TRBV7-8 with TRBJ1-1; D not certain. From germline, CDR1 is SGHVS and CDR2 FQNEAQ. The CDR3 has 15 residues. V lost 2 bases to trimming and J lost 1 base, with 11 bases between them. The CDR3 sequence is CASSLLWAANTEAFF. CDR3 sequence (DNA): TGTGCCAGCAGCTTATTATGGGCAGCGAACACTGAAGCTTTCTTT.

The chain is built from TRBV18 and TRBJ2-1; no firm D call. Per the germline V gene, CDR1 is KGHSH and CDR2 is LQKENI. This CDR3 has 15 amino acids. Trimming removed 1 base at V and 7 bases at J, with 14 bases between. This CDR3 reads CASSPLRSPYNEQFF. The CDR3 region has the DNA TGTGCCAGCTCACCACTCAGGTCCCCTTATAATGAGCAGTTCTTC.

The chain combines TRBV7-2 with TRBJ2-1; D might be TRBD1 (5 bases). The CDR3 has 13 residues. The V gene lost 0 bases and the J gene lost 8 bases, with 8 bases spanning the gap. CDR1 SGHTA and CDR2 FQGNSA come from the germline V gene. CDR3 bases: TGTGCCAGCAGCTTAGCGGGGCGGCATGAGCAGTTCTTC. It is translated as CASSLAGRHEQFF.